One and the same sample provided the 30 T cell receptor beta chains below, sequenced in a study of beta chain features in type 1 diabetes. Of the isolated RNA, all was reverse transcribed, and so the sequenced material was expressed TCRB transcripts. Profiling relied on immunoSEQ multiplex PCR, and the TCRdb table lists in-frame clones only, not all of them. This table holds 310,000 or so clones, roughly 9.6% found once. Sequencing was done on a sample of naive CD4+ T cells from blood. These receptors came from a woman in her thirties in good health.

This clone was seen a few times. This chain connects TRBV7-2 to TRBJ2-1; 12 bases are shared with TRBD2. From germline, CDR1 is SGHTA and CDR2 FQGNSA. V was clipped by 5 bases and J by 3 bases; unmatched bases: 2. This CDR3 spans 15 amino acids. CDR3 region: CASSPSGRGYNEQFF. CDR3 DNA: TGTGCCAGCAGCCCTAGCGGGAGGGGCTACAATGAGCAGTTCTTC.

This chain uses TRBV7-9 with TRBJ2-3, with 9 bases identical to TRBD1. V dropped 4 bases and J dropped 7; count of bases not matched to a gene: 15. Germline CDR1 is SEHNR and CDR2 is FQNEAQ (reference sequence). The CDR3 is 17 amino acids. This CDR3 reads CASSYAGQGPELNTQYF. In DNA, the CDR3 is TGTGCCAGCAGCTATGCAGGACAGGGGCCGGAGCTAAATACGCAGTATTTT. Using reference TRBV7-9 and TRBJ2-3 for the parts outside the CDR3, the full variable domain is DTGVSQNPRHKITKRGQNVTFRCDPISEHNRLYWYRQTLGQGPEFLTYFQNEAQLEKSRLLSDRFSAERPKGSFSTLEIQRTEQGDSAMYLCASSYAGQGPELNTQYFGPGTRLTVL.

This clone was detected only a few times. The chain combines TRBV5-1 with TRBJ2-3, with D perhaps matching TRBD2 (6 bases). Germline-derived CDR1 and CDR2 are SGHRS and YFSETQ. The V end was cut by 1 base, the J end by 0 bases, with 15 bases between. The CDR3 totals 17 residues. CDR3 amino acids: CASSLSGLARSTDTQYF. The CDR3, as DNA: TGCGCCAGCAGCTTGTCCGGGCTAGCGAGAAGCACAGATACGCAGTATTTT.

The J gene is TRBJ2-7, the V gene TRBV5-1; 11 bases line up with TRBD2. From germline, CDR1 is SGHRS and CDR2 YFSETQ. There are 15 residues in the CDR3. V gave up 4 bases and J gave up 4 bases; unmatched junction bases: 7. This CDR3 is CASSGPGLAAYEQYF. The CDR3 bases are TGCGCCAGCAGCGGACCGGGACTAGCGGCTTACGAGCAGTACTTC.

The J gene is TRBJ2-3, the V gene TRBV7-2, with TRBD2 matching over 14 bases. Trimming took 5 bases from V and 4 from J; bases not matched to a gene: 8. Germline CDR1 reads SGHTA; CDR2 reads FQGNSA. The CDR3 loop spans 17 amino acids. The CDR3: CASSPTGTSGSADTQYF. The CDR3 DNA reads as TGTGCCAGCAGCCCAACCGGGACTAGCGGGAGCGCAGATACGCAGTATTTT.

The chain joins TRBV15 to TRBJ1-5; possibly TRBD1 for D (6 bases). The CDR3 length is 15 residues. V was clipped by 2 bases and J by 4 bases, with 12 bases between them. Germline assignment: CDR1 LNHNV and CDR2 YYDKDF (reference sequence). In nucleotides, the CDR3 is TGTGCCACCAGCAGACAACAGGGCGTTAATCAGCCCCAGCATTTT. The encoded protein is CATSRQQGVNQPQHF.

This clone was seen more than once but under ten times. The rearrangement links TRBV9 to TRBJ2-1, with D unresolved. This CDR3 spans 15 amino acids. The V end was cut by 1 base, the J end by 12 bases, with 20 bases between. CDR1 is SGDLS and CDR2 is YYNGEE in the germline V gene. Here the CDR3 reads CASSVKIEPYYGQFF. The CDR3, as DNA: TGTGCCAGCAGCGTAAAGATCGAACCTTATTACGGGCAGTTCTTC.

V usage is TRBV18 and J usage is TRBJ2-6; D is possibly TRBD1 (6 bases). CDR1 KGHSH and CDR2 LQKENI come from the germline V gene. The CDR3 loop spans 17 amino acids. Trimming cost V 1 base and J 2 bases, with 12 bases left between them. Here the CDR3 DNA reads TGTGCCAGCTCACCACGGCAGGGGAGCCCTGGGGCCAACGTCCTGACTTTC. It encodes CASSPRQGSPGANVLTF.

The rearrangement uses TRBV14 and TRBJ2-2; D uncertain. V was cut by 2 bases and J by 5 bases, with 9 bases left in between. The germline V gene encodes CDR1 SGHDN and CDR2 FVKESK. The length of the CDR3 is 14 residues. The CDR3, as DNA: TGTGCCAGCAGCCAACGTGGCCTGACCGGGGAGCTGTTTTTT. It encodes CASSQRGLTGELFF.

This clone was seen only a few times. CDR3 in DNA: TGTGCCAGCAGCTCGCGGAGTCAGTCCTCTGGCTACACCTTC. Amino acid sequence: CASSSRSQSSGYTF. The V gene is TRBV7-9, the J gene TRBJ1-2; D unclear. V lost 4 bases and J lost 7, with 16 bases in between. Germline V gene data show CDR1 as SEHNR and CDR2 as FQNEAQ (reference sequence). There are 14 residues in the CDR3.

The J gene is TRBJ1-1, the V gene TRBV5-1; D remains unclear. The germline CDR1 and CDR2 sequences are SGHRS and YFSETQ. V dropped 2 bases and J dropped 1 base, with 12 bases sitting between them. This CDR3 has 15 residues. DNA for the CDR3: TGCGCCAGCAGCTTATGGAACGGCGGGAACACTGAAGCTTTCTTT. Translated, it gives CASSLWNGGNTEAFF.

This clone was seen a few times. Here the CDR3 reads CASSSPGTDTQYF. For the CDR3, the DNA is TGTGCCAGCTCCTCCCCGGGGACAGATACGCAGTATTTT. The chain carries TRBV18 and TRBJ2-3; TRBD2 is a possible D gene (5 bases). The CDR3 extends over 13 amino acids. Germline values: CDR1 KGHSH, CDR2 LQKENI. The germline V and J ends were trimmed by 6 bases and 3 bases, with 10 bases remaining between them.

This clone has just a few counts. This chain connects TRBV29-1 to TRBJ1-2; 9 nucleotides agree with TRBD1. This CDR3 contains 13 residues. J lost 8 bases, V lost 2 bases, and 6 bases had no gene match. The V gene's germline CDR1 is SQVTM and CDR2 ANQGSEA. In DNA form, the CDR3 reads TGCAGCGTTGAATGGGGACAGGGCCAAGGCTACACCTTC. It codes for CSVEWGQGQGYTF.

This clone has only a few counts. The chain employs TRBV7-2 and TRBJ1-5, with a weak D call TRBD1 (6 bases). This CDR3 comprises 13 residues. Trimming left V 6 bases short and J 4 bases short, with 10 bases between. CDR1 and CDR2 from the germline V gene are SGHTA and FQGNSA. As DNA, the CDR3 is TGTGCCAGCAGGGACAGAGATAATCAGCCCCAGCATTTT. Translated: CASRDRDNQPQHF.

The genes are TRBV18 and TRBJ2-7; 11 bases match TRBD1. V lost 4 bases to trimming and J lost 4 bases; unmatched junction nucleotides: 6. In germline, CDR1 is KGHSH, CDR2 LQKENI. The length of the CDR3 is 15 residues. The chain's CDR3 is CASSRTGTGGYEQYF. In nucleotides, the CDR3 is TGTGCCAGCTCACGAACCGGGACAGGGGGTTACGAGCAGTACTTC.

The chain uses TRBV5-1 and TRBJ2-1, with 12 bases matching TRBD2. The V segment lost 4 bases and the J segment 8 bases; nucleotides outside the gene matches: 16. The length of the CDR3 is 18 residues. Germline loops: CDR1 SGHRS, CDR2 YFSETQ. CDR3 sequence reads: CASSNSNGRLAGDYEQFF. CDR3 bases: TGCGCCAGCAGCAATTCCAACGGACGACTAGCGGGAGACTATGAGCAGTTCTTC.

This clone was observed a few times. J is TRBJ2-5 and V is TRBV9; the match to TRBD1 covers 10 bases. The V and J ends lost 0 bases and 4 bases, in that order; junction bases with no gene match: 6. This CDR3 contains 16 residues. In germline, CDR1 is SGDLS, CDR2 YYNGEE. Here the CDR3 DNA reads TGTGCCAGCAGCGTAGTAGGGACAGGGGTAAGAGAGACCCAGTACTTC. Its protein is CASSVVGTGVRETQYF.

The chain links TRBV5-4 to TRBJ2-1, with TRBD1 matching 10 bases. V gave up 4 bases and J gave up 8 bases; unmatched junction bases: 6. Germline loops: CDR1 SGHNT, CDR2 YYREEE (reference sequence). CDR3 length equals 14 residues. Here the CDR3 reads CASSRDRGGYEQFF. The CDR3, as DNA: TGTGCCAGCAGCCGGGACAGGGGAGGTTATGAGCAGTTCTTC.

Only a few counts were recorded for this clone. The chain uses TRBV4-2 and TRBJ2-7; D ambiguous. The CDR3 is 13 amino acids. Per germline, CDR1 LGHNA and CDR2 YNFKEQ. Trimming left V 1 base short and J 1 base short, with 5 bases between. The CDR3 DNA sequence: TGTGCCAGCAGCCAAGTCGTATCCTACGAGCAGTACTTC. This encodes CASSQVVSYEQYF.

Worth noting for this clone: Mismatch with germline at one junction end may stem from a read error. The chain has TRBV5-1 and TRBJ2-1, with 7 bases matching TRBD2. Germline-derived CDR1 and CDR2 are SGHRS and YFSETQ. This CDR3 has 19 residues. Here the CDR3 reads CASSLALYGETSSHNEQFF. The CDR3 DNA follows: TGCGCCAGCAGCTTGGCTTTATATGGGGAGACTAGCTCCCACAATGAGCAGTTCTTC.

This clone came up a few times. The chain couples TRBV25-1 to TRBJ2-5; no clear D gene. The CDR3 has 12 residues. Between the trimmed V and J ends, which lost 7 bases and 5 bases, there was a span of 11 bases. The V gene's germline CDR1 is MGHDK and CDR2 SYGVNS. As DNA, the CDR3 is TGTGCCAGCACGTCCCAAGCGGAGACCCAGTACTTC. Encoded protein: CASTSQAETQYF.

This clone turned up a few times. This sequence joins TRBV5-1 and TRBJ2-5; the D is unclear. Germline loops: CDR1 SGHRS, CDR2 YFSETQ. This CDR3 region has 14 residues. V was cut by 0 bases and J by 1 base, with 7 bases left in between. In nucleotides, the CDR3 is TGCGCCAGCAGCTTGGTGGTCGGCCAAGAGACCCAGTACTTC. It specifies CASSLVVGQETQYF.

This CDR3 reads CASSWTDNQPQHF. In DNA form, the CDR3 reads TGTGCCAGCAGTTGGACAGATAATCAGCCCCAGCATTTT. The V and J genes are TRBV28 and TRBJ1-5, with a possible D match to TRBD1 (6 bases). The CDR3 is 13 residues long. Germline values: CDR1 MDHEN, CDR2 SYDVKM. Trimming removed 4 bases at V and 4 bases at J, with 8 bases between.

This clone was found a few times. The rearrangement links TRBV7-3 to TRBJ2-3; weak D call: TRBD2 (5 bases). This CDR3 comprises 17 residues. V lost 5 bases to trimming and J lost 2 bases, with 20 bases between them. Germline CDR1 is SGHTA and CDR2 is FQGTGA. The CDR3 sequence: CASSGRTPSGDTDTQYF. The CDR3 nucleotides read TGTGCCAGCAGCGGGCGTACGCCGAGCGGTGACACAGATACGCAGTATTTT.

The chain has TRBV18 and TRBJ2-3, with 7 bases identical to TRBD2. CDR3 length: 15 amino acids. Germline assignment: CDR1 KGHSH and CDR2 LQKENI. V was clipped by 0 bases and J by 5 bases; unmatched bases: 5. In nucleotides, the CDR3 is TGTGCCAGCTCACCACCGGGACTATCCCAAGATACGCAGTATTTT. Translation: CASSPPGLSQDTQYF.

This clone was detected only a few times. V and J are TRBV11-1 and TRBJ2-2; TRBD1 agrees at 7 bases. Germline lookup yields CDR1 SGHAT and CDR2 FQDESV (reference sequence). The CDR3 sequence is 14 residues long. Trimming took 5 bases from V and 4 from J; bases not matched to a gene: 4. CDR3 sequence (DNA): TGTGCCAGCAGCCTACAGGGGATCACCGGGGAGCTGTTTTTT. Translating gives CASSLQGITGELFF.

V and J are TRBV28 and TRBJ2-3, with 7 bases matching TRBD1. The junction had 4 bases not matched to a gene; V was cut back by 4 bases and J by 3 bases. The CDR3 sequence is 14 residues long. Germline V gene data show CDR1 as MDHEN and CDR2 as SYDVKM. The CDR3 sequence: CASSWGRGTDTQYF. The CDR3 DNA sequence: TGTGCCAGCAGTTGGGGCAGGGGGACAGATACGCAGTATTTT.

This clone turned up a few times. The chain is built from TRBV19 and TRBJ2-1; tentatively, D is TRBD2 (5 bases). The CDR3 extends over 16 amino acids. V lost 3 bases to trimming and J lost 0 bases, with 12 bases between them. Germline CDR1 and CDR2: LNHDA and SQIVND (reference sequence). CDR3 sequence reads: CASSIQVRASYNEQFF. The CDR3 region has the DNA TGTGCCAGTAGTATTCAGGTGAGGGCCTCCTACAATGAGCAGTTCTTC.

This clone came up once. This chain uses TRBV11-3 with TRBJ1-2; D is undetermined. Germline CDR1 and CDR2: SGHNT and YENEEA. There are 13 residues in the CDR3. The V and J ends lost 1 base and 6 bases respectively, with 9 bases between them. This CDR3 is CASSLGLGHGYTF. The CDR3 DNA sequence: TGTGCCAGCAGCTTAGGCCTTGGGCATGGCTACACCTTC.

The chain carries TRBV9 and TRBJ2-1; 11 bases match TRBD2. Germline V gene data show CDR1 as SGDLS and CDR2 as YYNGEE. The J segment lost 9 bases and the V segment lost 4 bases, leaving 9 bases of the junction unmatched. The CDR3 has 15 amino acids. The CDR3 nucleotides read TGTGCCAGCAGCCCACGACTAGCGGGAACGGGTGAGCAGTTCTTC. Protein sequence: CASSPRLAGTGEQFF.